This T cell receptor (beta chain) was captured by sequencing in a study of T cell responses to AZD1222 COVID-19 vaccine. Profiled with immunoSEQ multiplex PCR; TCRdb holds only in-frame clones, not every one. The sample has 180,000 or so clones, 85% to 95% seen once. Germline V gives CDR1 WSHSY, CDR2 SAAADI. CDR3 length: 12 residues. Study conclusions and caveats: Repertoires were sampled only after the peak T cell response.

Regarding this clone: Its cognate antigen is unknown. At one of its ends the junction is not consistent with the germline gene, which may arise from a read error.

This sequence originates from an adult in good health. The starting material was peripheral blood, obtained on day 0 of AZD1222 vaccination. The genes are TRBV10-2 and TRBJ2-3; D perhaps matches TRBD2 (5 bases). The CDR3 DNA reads TGCACCAGTAGCGAGTCAACAGATACGCAGTATTTT. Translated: CTSSESTDTQYF.